This T cell receptor beta chain was sequenced in a study of blood T cell repertoires in COVID-19. Background on the study: The cDNA or gDNA used as material had been derived from T cells, B-cell-depleted T cells, or PBMCs.

Donors were grouped by their self-reported clinical history. CDR3 size: 15 residues. Trimming pared 3 bases from V and 4 bases from J, leaving 13 bases between. The V gene's germline CDR1 is LNHDA and CDR2 SQIVND (reference sequence). The repertoire was sequenced with immunoSEQ multiplex PCR; TCRdb's copy has only in-frame clones and lacks some. Of 200,000 to 250,000 clones in the sample, 80% to 90% are singletons; the top ten hold about 4%. V gene TRBV19 combines with J gene TRBJ1-5; D possibly corresponds to TRBD1 (6 bases). Sequenced: PBMCs or T cells enriched from blood (not recorded which). The receptor was derived from a woman aged 30 to 39 who had been exposed to COVID-19. CDR3 coding DNA: TGTGCCAGTAGTATTTCCCGGGACACTAATCAGCCCCAGCATTTT. It encodes CASSISRDTNQPQHF. Combining the CDR3 with reference TRBV19 and TRBJ1-5 gives the whole variable domain DGGITQSPKYLFRKEGQNVTLSCEQNLNHDAMYWYRQDPGQGLRLIYYSQIVNDFQKGDIAEGYSVSREKKESFPLTVTSAQKNPTAFYLCASSISRDTNQPQHFGDGTRLSIL.